Listed below are T cell receptor beta chains from one sample, sequenced in a study of blood T cell repertoires in COVID-19. Measured with immunoSEQ multiplex PCR; TCRdb has only the in-frame clones, and not every one. This sample carries 160,000 or so clones, roughly 84% of them seen once, and the ten largest clones take 1.2%. Source material: PBMCs or T cells enriched from blood (not recorded which). Receptors were obtained from a human donor with acute COVID-19. The donor label of this sample is uncertain. Both conserved end residues are part of each CDR3.

v_gene	CDR3aa
TRBV5-1	CASRRDSSYDNSPLHF
TRBV2	CASRPGTSGGTQYF
TRBV4-3	CASSPDSYGYTF
TRBV19	CASRDYGYTF
TRBV7-9	CASSRQGLDTQYF
TRBV13	CATLNYVRNTEAFF
TRBV4-3	CASSQKGRGYGYGNTIYF
TRBV30	CACHSGNTIYF
TRBV6-5	CASSTGTEETQYF
TRBV7-8	CASSLSLGGNIQYF
TRBV6-6	CASSYSQGNQPQHF
TRBV12-3/TRBV12-4	CASSLEGPTQYF
TRBV4-1	CASSIQPGGNNEQFF
TRBV18	CASSRSDSRPEAFF
TRBV19	CASSIKTGGEAFF
TRBV18	CASSPRQELNTIYF
TRBV15	CATSGQGLNEKLFF
TRBV7-6	CASSLRRGGVNEQFF
TRBV3-1/TRBV3-2	CASSQKARPGAEAFF
TRBV2	CASTSDRGGNQPQHF
TRBV7-2	CASSLEDRAEAFF
TRBV20-1	CSASRQFAGNTIYF
TRBV30	CAWSMGHNTEAFF
TRBV27	CASTLLQTRVYGYTF
TRBV9	CARSGETGGGGYTF
TRBV27	CASSFVTGGETQYF
TRBV21-1	CASSKNGGGRDRARPYGYTF
TRBV19	CASSPYSTATYEQYF
TRBV2	CASSLPSGVGGQPQHF
TRBV6-5	CASLAGDSTDTQYF
TRBV6-1	CASSESGDMYQETQYF
TRBV12-3/TRBV12-4	CASSSSTEAFF
TRBV23-1	CASSHFTRQGAVTDTQYF
TRBV3-1/TRBV3-2	CASSQLGYEQFF
TRBV18	CASSRSMTGPYGYTF
TRBV20-1	CSASSGTSIDEQYF
TRBV7-9	CASSFPSAGLRSGYTF
TRBV3-1/TRBV3-2	CASSRTDREGTEAFF
TRBV24-1	CATSDGSIYGYTF
TRBV4-3	CASSHSGLADLNTGELFF
TRBV5-5	CASSPGTAGRSPLHF
TRBV5-1	CASSIPTVGVGEQYF
TRBV9	CASSVDQKGDIQYF
TRBV5-1	CASSLTGGPYEQYF
TRBV5-1	CASSLWRGQNSPLHF
TRBV30	CAWMQGDTEAFF
TRBV5-4	CASSLGQGPGSPLHF
TRBV6-5	CASSYPRGGSYGYTF
TRBV5-1	CASRGLGGGETNEKLFF
TRBV25-1	CASRNRGLGANVLTF
TRBV27	CASSLFVNTEAFF
TRBV28	CASSLPTGVQETQYF
TRBV5-8	CASSLASAPDLNIQYF
TRBV7-2	CASSLHDRGETQYF
TRBV30	CAWTRDKGYYGYTF
TRBV10-3	CAISARALYGYTF
TRBV4-2	CASSQRGTGNTEAFF
TRBV4-3	CASSRRGGGTTTNEKLFF
TRBV29-1	CSVEDVREQFF